These T cell receptor beta chains were read from a single sample in a study of cytomegalovirus exposure and HLA in healthy donors. The method was immunoSEQ multiplex PCR; TCRdb's version includes in-frame clones alone and lacks a portion of them. This sample yields 100,000 to 150,000 clones, of which roughly 95% are seen a single time; 1.7% belongs to the top ten. The sequenced sample was PBMCs. The origin of the receptors is a man aged 18 to 29 in good health and CMV-seronegative. The CDR3 runs from the conserved cysteine through the conserved F or W. The D gene is left open where the match is weak. The size field is filled for only some rows; it gives once, few, many or a size class.

CDR3: CASSQDWLAGAETQYF
DNA: TGCGCCAGCAGCCAAGATTGGCTAGCGGGAGCAGAGACCCAGTACTTC
size: -
D: TRBD2
V: TRBV4-3
J: TRBJ2-5

CDR3: CASSSLWAGMLFPSYEQYF
DNA: TGTGCCAGCAGCTCCTTATGGGCAGGGATGCTCTTCCCCTCCTACGAGCAGTACTTC
size: -
D: -
V: TRBV7-4
J: TRBJ2-7

CDR3: CASSYGTVERYEQYF
DNA: TGTGCCAGCAGCTATGGGACAGTTGAACGCTACGAGCAGTACTTC
size: -
D: TRBD1
V: TRBV7-9
J: TRBJ2-7

CDR3: CASSLAGTNYGYTF
DNA: TGTGCCAGCAGCTTAGCCGGTACTAACTATGGCTACACCTTC
size: few
D: -
V: TRBV7-9
J: TRBJ1-2

CDR3: CATSRPGLAGRGGELFF
DNA: TGTGCCACCAGCAGACCGGGACTAGCGGGAAGAGGCGGGGAGCTGTTTTTT
size: -
D: TRBD2
V: TRBV15
J: TRBJ2-2

CDR3: CAWSVQGWTSGIQETQYF
DNA: TGTGCCTGGAGTGTTCAGGGTTGGACTAGCGGGATCCAAGAGACCCAGTACTTC
size: -
D: TRBD2
V: TRBV30
J: TRBJ2-5

CDR3: CASSQRSSGGTYEQYF
DNA: TGTGCCAGCAGCCAACGAAGTAGCGGGGGGACCTACGAGCAGTACTTC
size: -
D: TRBD2
V: TRBV4-2
J: TRBJ2-7

CDR3: CASSRTGYNEQFF
DNA: TGTGCCAGCAGTCGGACAGGGTACAATGAGCAGTTCTTC
size: -
D: TRBD1
V: TRBV11-2
J: TRBJ2-1

CDR3: CASSLAGKNNEQFF
DNA: TGTGCCAGCAGCTTGGCAGGGAAAAACAATGAGCAGTTCTTC
size: -
D: -
V: TRBV5-6
J: TRBJ2-1

CDR3: CASSFSSDLHTQYF
DNA: TGTGCCAGCAGTTTCTCGAGCGACCTTCATACGCAGTATTTT
size: -
D: -
V: TRBV27
J: TRBJ2-3

CDR3: CASSTGTGIQPQHF
DNA: TGTGCCAGCAGCACCGGGACAGGAATTCAGCCCCAGCATTTT
size: -
D: TRBD1
V: TRBV5-6
J: TRBJ1-5

CDR3: CASSVATRGWADTQYF
DNA: TGTGCCAGCAGCGTAGCTACAAGGGGCTGGGCAGATACGCAGTATTTT
size: -
D: -
V: TRBV9
J: TRBJ2-3

CDR3: CASSVEGRELFF
DNA: TGTGCCAGCAGCGTAGAGGGGAGGGAACTGTTTTTT
size: once
D: -
V: TRBV9
J: TRBJ1-4

CDR3: CASSFGPEITYEQYF
DNA: TGTGCCAGCAGCTTTGGTCCCGAGATTACCTACGAGCAGTACTTC
size: -
D: -
V: TRBV7-3
J: TRBJ2-7

CDR3: CASSPSTDTQYF
DNA: TGTGCCAGCAGCCCTAGCACAGATACGCAGTATTTT
size: -
D: -
V: TRBV11-2
J: TRBJ2-3

CDR3: CASSPPQNLYGYTF
DNA: TGTGCCAGCTCACCACCACAGAACCTCTATGGCTACACCTTC
size: -
D: -
V: TRBV18
J: TRBJ1-2

CDR3: CASSQGASGRDGEQYF
DNA: TGCGCCAGCAGCCAAGGGGCTAGCGGGAGGGACGGGGAGCAGTACTTC
size: -
D: TRBD2
V: TRBV4-3
J: TRBJ2-7